Presented here are 12 T cell receptor beta chains from one specimen sequenced in a study of monozygotic twins with inflammatory bowel disease. TCRdb reanalyzed the 5' RACE reads and collapses them to one entry per CDR3 protein, without DNA. Its listing shows fewer than 400,000 distinct CDR3 sequences. The specimen was blood. These receptors were taken from a human donor with ulcerative colitis or Crohn's disease, or a healthy co-twin of an affected twin (not recorded which).

This chain links TRBV10-2 with TRBJ2-6; TCRdb indicates TRBD1, and absent DNA this call remains unverified. CDR1 is WSHSY and CDR2 is SAAADI in the germline V gene. This CDR3 has 16 amino acids. CDR3 amino acids: CASSEDRESGANVLTF.

V is TRBV20-1 and J is TRBJ2-2; TCRdb picks TRBD2, but there is no DNA to check that call. The germline V gene has CDR1 DFQATT and CDR2 SNEGSKA (reference sequence). The CDR3 length is 15 residues. The CDR3 loop reads CSARGTSGSPGELFF.

V and J are TRBV9 and TRBJ2-3; no DNA is available, so the TRBD2 call from TCRdb remains unchecked. Germline CDR1 is SGDLS and CDR2 is YYNGEE. CDR3 length: 15 amino acids. The CDR3 loop reads CASSAGTSAADTQYF.

The rearrangement joins TRBV5-1 to TRBJ2-7; absent DNA, TCRdb's TRBD2 call cannot be checked. The CDR3 length is 15 residues. CDR1 SGHRS and CDR2 YFSETQ come from the germline V gene. CDR3 sequence reads: CASSLDSGGFTQQYF.

The V gene is TRBV27, the J gene TRBJ1-5; TCRdb reports TRBD1, a call that lacks DNA to check it against. Germline lookup yields CDR1 MNHEY and CDR2 SMNVEV (reference sequence). The CDR3 runs to 13 residues. This chain's CDR3 is CASSFGTGEPQHF.

The chain couples TRBV12-3 or TRBV12-4 to TRBJ2-7; TCRdb calls TRBD2, which cannot be checked without DNA. The CDR3 spans 17 residues. The CDR3 loop reads CASSRTSGGPILYEQYF.

The V call is TRBV20-1, the J call TRBJ2-7; TCRdb reports TRBD2, a call that lacks DNA to check it against. The CDR3 runs 12 residues. In germline, CDR1 is DFQATT, CDR2 SNEGSKA (reference sequence). The CDR3: CSTSRRGYEQYF.

This sequence joins TRBV10-2 and TRBJ2-7; with no DNA, the TCRdb D assignment of TRBD1 cannot be verified. The CDR3 spans 13 residues. CDR1 is WSHSY, CDR2 SAAADI, per germline. CDR3 protein: CASSESQGREQYF.

The chain has TRBV11-2 and TRBJ2-2; TCRdb outputs TRBD1, but without DNA this stays unchecked. The CDR3 runs 20 residues. Germline assignment: CDR1 SGHAT and CDR2 FQNNGV. The CDR3 here is CASSSIFGQGHPANTGELFF.

The chain uses TRBV7-3 and TRBJ2-5; TCRdb's assignment of TRBD1 cannot be checked, as there is no DNA. From germline, CDR1 is SGHTA and CDR2 FQGTGA. The CDR3 is 17 amino acids. The CDR3: CASSLRSGLLKGETQYF.

The J gene is TRBJ2-3, the V gene TRBV7-6. The CDR3 runs 12 residues. Per the germline V gene, CDR1 is SGHVS and CDR2 is FNYEAQ. The CDR3 is CASSKFTDTQYF.

The CDR3 loop reads CASSLIAGGETQYF. This sequence joins TRBV11-2 and TRBJ2-5; the D gene TCRdb calls, TRBD1, cannot be checked with no DNA. The CDR3 is 14 amino acids. The germline CDR1 and CDR2 sequences are SGHAT and FQNNGV.